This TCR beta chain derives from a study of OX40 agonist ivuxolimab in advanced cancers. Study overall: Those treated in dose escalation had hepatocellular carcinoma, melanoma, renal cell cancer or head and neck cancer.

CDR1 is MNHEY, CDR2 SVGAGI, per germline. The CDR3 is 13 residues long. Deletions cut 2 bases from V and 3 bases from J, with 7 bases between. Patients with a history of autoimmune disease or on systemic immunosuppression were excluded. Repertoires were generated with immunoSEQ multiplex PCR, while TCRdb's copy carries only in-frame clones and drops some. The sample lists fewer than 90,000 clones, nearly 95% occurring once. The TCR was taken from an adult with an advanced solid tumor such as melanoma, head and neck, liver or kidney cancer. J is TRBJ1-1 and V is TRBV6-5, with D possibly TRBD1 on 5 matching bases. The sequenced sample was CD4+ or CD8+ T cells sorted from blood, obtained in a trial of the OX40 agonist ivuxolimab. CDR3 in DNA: TGTGCCAGCAGTTACGGCAGGGACACTGAAGCTTTCTTT. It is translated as CASSYGRDTEAFF.